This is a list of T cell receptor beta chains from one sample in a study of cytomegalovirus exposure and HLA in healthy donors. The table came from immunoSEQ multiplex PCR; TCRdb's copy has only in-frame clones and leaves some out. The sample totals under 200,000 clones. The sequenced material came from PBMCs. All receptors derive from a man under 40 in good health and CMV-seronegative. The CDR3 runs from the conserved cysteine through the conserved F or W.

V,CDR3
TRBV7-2,CASRSLAGGSSSTDTQYF
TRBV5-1,CASSLIASYEQYF
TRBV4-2,CASSQDGRGGAGELFF
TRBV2,CASSQGLAGNGELFF
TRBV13,CASSSSPTGDYGYTF
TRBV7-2,CASSLIAGGGTEAFF
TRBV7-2,CASSLAPDFVSYEQYF
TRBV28,CASSGQGTGDHYGYTF
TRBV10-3,CAIRDRGPYEQYF
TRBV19,CASSIGAGANVLTF
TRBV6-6,CASSYPGASGSDEQYF
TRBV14,CASSQAPRSTGDGYTF
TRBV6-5,CASSYSGLAVSYEQYF
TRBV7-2,CASSFLSTDTYEQYF
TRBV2,CASSERVADTGELFF
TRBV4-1,CASSPGTGGRPYEQYF
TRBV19,CASLPGDSQTDTQYF
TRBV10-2,CATLSGLAVADTQYF
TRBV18,CASSYTGAASTDTQYF
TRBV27,CASSGGSGTSYNEQFF
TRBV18,CASSPPMVAASTDTQYF
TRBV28,CASSATGGSYGYTF
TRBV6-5,CASSYGHRNEKLFF
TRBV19,CASSIGRENTEAFF
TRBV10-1,CASSSSEGGSTDTQYF
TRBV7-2,CASSLFGLADYEQYF
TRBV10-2,CASSPRGTGELFF
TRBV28,CASSLRRGVFTEAFF
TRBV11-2,CASSLYTDTQYF
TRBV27,CASSSTGVGTEAFF
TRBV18,CASSPEDSYGYTF
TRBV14,CANPRDRYF
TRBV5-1,CASSLVGLAGYNEQFF
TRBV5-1,CASSGGTGNVYEQFF
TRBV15,CATSGGLAGHEQFF
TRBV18,CASSPRTGEVYGYTF
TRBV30,CAWETSGGYEQYF
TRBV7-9,CASSLGQRYGYTF
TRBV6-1,CASSDGLRGDNQPQHF
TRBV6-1,CASSGFLQAGENIQYF
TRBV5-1,CASSQSGGAKHNFYEQYF
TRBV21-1,CASSLINVAESTDTQYF
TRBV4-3,CASSQDFRDVAAF
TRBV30,CAWAVNPGAEAFF
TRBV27,CASRTGGSGNTIYF
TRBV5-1,CASSLDNNSPLHF
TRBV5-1,CASSREGEGYEQYF
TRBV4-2,CASSQGAGAYEQYF
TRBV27,CASSLSRVGTEAFF
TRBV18,CASSPRTGAGYEQYF
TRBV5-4,CASSLVGSGPSTDTQYF
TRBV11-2,CASSLYAGPTNTGELFF
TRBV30,CAWRIPGTGVRGYAF
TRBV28,CASSSGGSNTEAFF
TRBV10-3,CAIGTSTSGNTIYF
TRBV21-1,CASSTKWEGQASYEQYF
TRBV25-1,CASSDHGTGGNGYTF